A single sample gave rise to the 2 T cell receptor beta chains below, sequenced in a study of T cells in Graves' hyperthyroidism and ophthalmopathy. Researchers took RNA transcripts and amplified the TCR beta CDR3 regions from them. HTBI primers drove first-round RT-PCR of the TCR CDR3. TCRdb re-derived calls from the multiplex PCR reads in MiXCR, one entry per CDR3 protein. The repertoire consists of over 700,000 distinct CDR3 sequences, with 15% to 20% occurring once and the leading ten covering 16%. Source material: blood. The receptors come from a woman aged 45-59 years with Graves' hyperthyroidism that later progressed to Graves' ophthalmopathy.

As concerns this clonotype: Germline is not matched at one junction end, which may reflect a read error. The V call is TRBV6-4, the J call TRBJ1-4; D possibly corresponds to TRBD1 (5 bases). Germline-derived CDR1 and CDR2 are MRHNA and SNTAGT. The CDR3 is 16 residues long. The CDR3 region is CASSYQRGGLREKVFF. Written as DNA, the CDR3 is TGTGCCAGCAGTTACCAGAGGGGAGGTCTTCGTGAAAAAGTGTTTTTT.

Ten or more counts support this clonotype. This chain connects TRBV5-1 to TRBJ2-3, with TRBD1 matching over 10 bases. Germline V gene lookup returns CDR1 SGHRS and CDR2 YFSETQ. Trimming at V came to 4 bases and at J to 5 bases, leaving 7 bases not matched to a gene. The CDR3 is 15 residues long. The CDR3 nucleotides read TGCGCCAGCAGCCTAGGGGACAGGGGCGTAGATACGCAGTATTTT. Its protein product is CASSLGDRGVDTQYF.